Presented here are 27 T cell receptor beta chains from one specimen sequenced in a study of PD-1 blockade in classical Hodgkin lymphoma (dated by TCRdb to 2020 to 2021). The time point tag for this specimen amounts to: cycle 4 day 1 (C4D1), after less than seven weeks of nivolumab. All trial patients had relapsed after autologous stem cell transplantation, with cohorts A, B and C differing in prior brentuximab vedotin exposure. Library method: the immunoSEQ multiplex PCR assay. TCRdb provides this immuneACCESS table in a form limited to in-frame rearrangements. Some clones are lacking; in checked studies, under half of them reflect an unresolved V gene, and why the rest are absent is not known. The table for this sample lists nearly 50,000 clones; around 74% of them were counted only once. The top ten hold 12% of the sample. The sequences come from peripheral blood mononuclear cells (PBMCs), collected before the fourth cycle of nivolumab. The receptors here all came from a human donor with classical Hodgkin lymphoma.

This chain uses TRBV6-4 with TRBJ2-2; 9 nucleotides align to TRBD1. With V trimmed by 6 bases and J by 4 bases, 9 bases remained unmatched. In germline, CDR1 is MRHNA, CDR2 SNTAGT. The CDR3 contains 16 residues. CDR3 nucleotides: TGTGCCAGCAGGGGAACCGGACAGGGGTCCACCGGGGAGCTGTTTTTT. Translation gives CASRGTGQGSTGELFF.

This clone was picked up one time. The J gene is TRBJ1-2, the V gene TRBV10-2; the D gene is possibly TRBD1 (5 bases). V shed 2 bases and J shed 5 bases, with 12 bases lying between them. The CDR3 consists of 14 residues. Germline V gives CDR1 WSHSY, CDR2 SAAADI. The CDR3 region has the DNA TGCGCCAGCAGTGAGGTTCAGGGCTCGTATGGCTACACCTTC. Translating it yields CASSEVQGSYGYTF.

This chain links TRBV12-5 with TRBJ2-7, with D maybe TRBD1 (6 bases). The CDR3 is made up of 17 amino acids. With 0 bases removed from V and 2 bases from J, the gap between germline ends came to 17 bases. CDR1 and CDR2 (germline): LGHNT, FRNRAP. The CDR3 region has the DNA TGTGCTAGTGGTTTGGTACCTTGGGGGCAGGAGACCTACGAGCAGTACTTC. It encodes CASGLVPWGQETYEQYF.

This chain's CDR3 is CASSLVGETQYF. DNA for the CDR3: TGTGCCAGCAGCTTAGTTGGGGAGACCCAGTACTTC. The J gene is TRBJ2-5, the V gene TRBV7-9; no reliable D call. Germline assignment: CDR1 SEHNR and CDR2 FQNEAQ (reference sequence). There are 12 residues in the CDR3. V shed 1 base and J shed 5 bases, with 5 bases lying between them.

The chain recombines TRBV30 with TRBJ1-2, with 7 positions matching TRBD1. Germline V gene lookup returns CDR1 GTSNPN and CDR2 SVGIG (reference sequence). V lost 2 bases and J lost 4; bases outside the gene matches: 7. The length of the CDR3 is 14 residues. As DNA, the CDR3 is TGTGCCTGGAGTAAGCAGACAGGGTCCTATGGCTACACCTTC. As protein: CAWSKQTGSYGYTF.

V gene TRBV5-1 combines with J gene TRBJ2-7; D unresolved. The CDR3 totals 14 residues. Germline V CDR1 and CDR2: SGHRS, YFSETQ. V lost 4 bases to trimming and J lost 0 bases, with 11 bases between them. The CDR3: CASSRYKSSYEQYF. The DNA for the CDR3 is TGCGCCAGCAGCCGATACAAGAGCTCCTACGAGCAGTACTTC.

Worth noting for this clone: The sample holds other DNA sequences that translate to the same CDR3. This chain joins TRBV11-3 and TRBJ2-2, with D perhaps matching TRBD2 (5 bases). Germline loops: CDR1 SGHNT, CDR2 YENEEA. V lost 3 bases, J lost 5 bases, and 7 bases lay in between. The CDR3 has 13 amino acids. This CDR3 reads CASSFSGTGELFF. In nucleotides, the CDR3 is TGTGCCAGCAGCTTTTCGGGGACCGGGGAGCTGTTTTTT.

This clone has more than one count but fewer than ten. V gene TRBV7-9 combines with J gene TRBJ2-2; 13 positions agree with TRBD2. The CDR3 is made up of 19 amino acids. The V gene's germline CDR1 is SEHNR and CDR2 FQNEAQ (reference sequence). V shed 10 bases, J shed 2 bases, and the junction held 16 bases outside the gene matches. The CDR3 DNA is TGTGCCATCCAGACGCTTACTAGCGGGAGGGCCCCAAACACCGGGGAGCTGTTTTTT. Translating gives CAIQTLTSGRAPNTGELFF.

CDR3: CASSLAGGPGELFF. CDR3 nucleotide sequence: TGTGCCAGCAGCTTAGCGGGCGGGCCCGGGGAGCTGTTTTTT. The V and J genes are TRBV7-9 and TRBJ2-2; a possible D gene is TRBD2 (5 bases). This CDR3 comprises 14 residues. Per the germline V gene, CDR1 is SEHNR and CDR2 is FQNEAQ (reference sequence). V lost 0 bases, J lost 6 bases, and 8 bases lay in between. The full variable domain, its missing parts supplied by reference TRBV7-9 and TRBJ2-2, is DTGVSQNPRHKITKRGQNVTFRCDPISEHNRLYWYRQTLGQGPEFLTYFQNEAQLEKSRLLSDRFSAERPKGSFSTLEIQRTEQGDSAMYLCASSLAGGPGELFFGEGSRLTVL.

The V and J genes are TRBV30 and TRBJ2-3; TRBD2 aligns across 9 bases. After removal of 4 bases from V and 2 bases from J, the junction contained 1 base not matched to a gene. This CDR3 has 13 amino acids. The germline gives CDR1 GTSNPN, CDR2 SVGIG (reference sequence). The CDR3 here is CAWTSGDTDTQYF. CDR3 coding DNA: TGTGCCTGGACTAGCGGGGACACAGATACGCAGTATTTT.

This clone was counted once. This rearrangement joins TRBV5-1 to TRBJ1-2; D remains ambiguous. CDR3 length: 14 amino acids. Looked up from germline, CDR1 is SGHRS and CDR2 is YFSETQ. V was cut by 4 bases and J by 2 bases, with 12 bases left in between. CDR3 coding DNA: TGCGCCAGCAGCCACAACGAGTTCAACTATGGCTACACCTTC. It is translated as CASSHNEFNYGYTF.

V and J are TRBV5-1 and TRBJ2-1; the D is unclear. The germline gives CDR1 SGHRS, CDR2 YFSETQ. Between the trimmed V and J ends, which lost 0 bases and 0 bases, there was a span of 7 bases. The CDR3 consists of 15 residues. The CDR3 loop is CASSLERSSYNEQFF. The CDR3, as DNA: TGCGCCAGCAGCTTGGAGAGGAGCTCCTACAATGAGCAGTTCTTC.

The chain couples TRBV29-1 to TRBJ1-2; possibly TRBD1 for D (5 bases). Germline lookup yields CDR1 SQVTM and CDR2 ANQGSEA. The V end lost 7 bases, the J end lost 6 bases, and 12 bases lay between the germline ends. The CDR3 covers 11 residues. This chain's CDR3 is CSAWGSHGYTF. In DNA form, the CDR3 reads TGCAGCGCCTGGGGCAGTCATGGCTACACCTTC.

V and J are TRBV7-2 and TRBJ2-3, with D perhaps given as TRBD1 or TRBD2 (5 bases each). The V and J ends lost 5 bases and 3 bases respectively, with 15 bases between them. This CDR3 is built from 15 residues. The germline gives CDR1 SGHTA, CDR2 FQGNSA. The DNA of the CDR3 is TGTGCCAGCAGCGCCGCAGGGAGAGAGACAGATACGCAGTATTTT. Amino acids: CASSAAGRETDTQYF. The entire variable domain, with the rest obtained from reference TRBV7-2 and TRBJ2-3, is as follows: GAGVSQSPSNKVTEKGKDVELRCDPISGHTALYWYRQSLGQGLEFLIYFQGNSAPDKSGLPSDRFSAERTGGSVSTLTIQRTQQEDSAVYLCASSAAGRETDTQYFGPGTRLTVL.

The V call is TRBV5-4, the J call TRBJ2-1; 9 nucleotides line up with TRBD2. The V segment lost 3 bases and the J segment 6 bases; nucleotides outside the gene matches: 7. This CDR3 comprises 15 residues. The germline CDR1 and CDR2 sequences are SGHNT and YYREEE (reference sequence). This CDR3 is CASSSRGLAINEQFF. The CDR3 DNA follows: TGTGCCAGCAGCTCGCGGGGACTAGCTATCAATGAGCAGTTCTTC.

The chain uses TRBV28 and TRBJ2-2, with 8 bases matching TRBD2. Per the germline V gene, CDR1 is MDHEN and CDR2 is SYDVKM. CDR3 length: 15 residues. The V and J ends lost 7 bases and 8 bases, in that order; junction bases with no gene match: 12. CDR3 sequence: CASKTGGPPSGELFF. CDR3 in DNA: TGTGCCAGCAAGACGGGAGGGCCACCCTCGGGGGAGCTGTTTTTT.

V and J are TRBV5-1 and TRBJ2-1; 9 bases line up with TRBD1. The ends lost 7 bases at V and 2 bases at J; junction bases unmatched: 4. The length of the CDR3 is 14 residues. The V gene's germline CDR1 is SGHRS and CDR2 YFSETQ. The CDR3 spells CASSGTGTYNEQFF. In nucleotides, the CDR3 is TGCGCCAGCTCCGGGACAGGGACCTACAATGAGCAGTTCTTC. Full variable domain (outside the CDR3, taken from reference TRBV5-1 and TRBJ2-1): KAGVTQTPRYLIKTRGQQVTLSCSPISGHRSVSWYQQTPGQGLQFLFEYFSETQRNKGNFPGRFSGRQFSNSRSEMNVSTLELGDSALYLCASSGTGTYNEQFFGPGTRLTVL.

In this sample, this clone turned up a few times. The chain uses TRBV6-1 and TRBJ1-3, with TRBD1 identical over 7 bases. Germline CDR1 and CDR2: MNHNS and SASEGT. V was pared by 6 bases and J by 3 bases, with 5 bases of the junction left unmatched. This CDR3 spans 14 amino acids. For the CDR3, the DNA is TGTGCCAGCAGCTTGACAGGGCTTGGAAACACCATATATTTT. Its protein product is CASSLTGLGNTIYF.

The J gene is TRBJ2-6, the V gene TRBV27; D is perhaps TRBD1 (5 bases). V was trimmed by 2 bases and J by 0 bases, leaving 14 bases between them. Germline V gives CDR1 MNHEY, CDR2 SMNVEV (reference sequence). The CDR3 length is 18 residues. CDR3 nucleotide sequence: TGTGCCAGCAGTTTACGGCCTGGGGCCCTCTCTGGGGCCAACGTCCTGACTTTC. Translation gives CASSLRPGALSGANVLTF.

This rearrangement joins TRBV10-2 to TRBJ2-5, with TRBD2 matching over 12 bases. The V gene's germline CDR1 is WSHSY and CDR2 SAAADI. This CDR3 is built from 15 residues. The V segment lost 5 bases and the J segment 4 bases; nucleotides outside the gene matches: 5. The CDR3 protein is CASSKEGLAGETQYF. The CDR3 DNA follows: TGCGCCAGCAGTAAAGAGGGACTAGCGGGAGAGACCCAGTACTTC.

The chain links TRBV5-1 to TRBJ2-6; possible D gene TRBD2, 6 bases. Germline CDR1 reads SGHRS; CDR2 reads YFSETQ. Trimming shortened V by 4 bases and J by 0 bases, and 11 bases separated the two germline ends. The CDR3 length is 16 residues. CDR3 sequence: CASSDRGFSGANVLTF. The CDR3 DNA sequence: TGCGCCAGCAGCGACCGGGGGTTCTCTGGGGCCAACGTCCTGACTTTC.

In its sample, this clone was seen a few times. The chain links TRBV11-3 to TRBJ2-1, with 7 nucleotides matching TRBD2. Trimming cost V 1 base and J 8 bases; bases outside gene matches: 8. Looked up from germline, CDR1 is SGHNT and CDR2 is YENEEA. The CDR3 extends over 15 amino acids. The CDR3 DNA sequence: TGTGCCAGCAGCTTAGTTGCGGGAGCTTCGGATGAGCAGTTCTTC. This gives the protein CASSLVAGASDEQFF.

There are a few counts of this clone. Here the CDR3 reads CASSLFATGARNEQYF. CDR3 coding DNA: TGTGCCAGCAGCTTGTTCGCGACAGGGGCGAGGAACGAGCAGTACTTC. The V and J genes are TRBV7-3 and TRBJ2-7; TRBD1 agrees at 8 bases. Germline CDR1 and CDR2: SGHTA and FQGTGA. The length of the CDR3 is 16 residues. V lost 3 bases to trimming and J lost 5 bases; unmatched junction nucleotides: 12.

The sample holds one count of this clone. The gene calls are TRBV6-5 and TRBJ2-7; 8 positions match TRBD1. There are 14 residues in the CDR3. Germline lookup yields CDR1 MNHEY and CDR2 SVGAGI. V gave up 5 bases and J gave up 2 bases; unmatched junction bases: 5. CDR3 sequence (DNA): TGTGCCAGCAGTCTTTACAGGGGGGCCTACGAGCAGTACTTC. It specifies CASSLYRGAYEQYF.

This clone appeared a few times. The V gene is TRBV5-1, the J gene TRBJ1-2; D may be TRBD1 (6 bases). The CDR3 is 13 amino acids. Germline lookup yields CDR1 SGHRS and CDR2 YFSETQ. V dropped 0 bases and J dropped 5 bases, with 8 bases sitting between them. The CDR3 spells CASSLDRVYGYTF. CDR3 coding DNA: TGCGCCAGCAGCTTGGACAGGGTGTATGGCTACACCTTC.

This clone was detected a few times. The chain couples TRBV11-3 to TRBJ2-5; D gene unclear. V was shortened by 5 bases and J by 1 base, with 8 bases between the two germline ends. The CDR3 runs to 13 residues. Germline CDR1 is SGHNT and CDR2 is YENEEA. The CDR3: CASSPRVQETQYF. Written as DNA, the CDR3 is TGTGCCAGCAGCCCCAGAGTCCAAGAGACCCAGTACTTC. The whole variable domain, filled in from reference TRBV11-3 and TRBJ2-5, reads EAGVVQSPRYKIIEKKQPVAFWCNPISGHNTLYWYLQNLGQGPELLIRYENEEAVDDSQLPKDRFSAERLKGVDSTLKIQPAELGDSAVYLCASSPRVQETQYFGPGTRLLVL.

V is TRBV18 and J is TRBJ2-5; no reliable D call. The CDR3 loop spans 12 amino acids. Germline V gives CDR1 KGHSH, CDR2 LQKENI. Trimming took off 0 bases at V and 5 bases at J, with 4 bases between the two ends. CDR3 DNA sequence: TGTGCCAGCTCACCACCGAGGGAGACCCAGTACTTC. Residues: CASSPPRETQYF.